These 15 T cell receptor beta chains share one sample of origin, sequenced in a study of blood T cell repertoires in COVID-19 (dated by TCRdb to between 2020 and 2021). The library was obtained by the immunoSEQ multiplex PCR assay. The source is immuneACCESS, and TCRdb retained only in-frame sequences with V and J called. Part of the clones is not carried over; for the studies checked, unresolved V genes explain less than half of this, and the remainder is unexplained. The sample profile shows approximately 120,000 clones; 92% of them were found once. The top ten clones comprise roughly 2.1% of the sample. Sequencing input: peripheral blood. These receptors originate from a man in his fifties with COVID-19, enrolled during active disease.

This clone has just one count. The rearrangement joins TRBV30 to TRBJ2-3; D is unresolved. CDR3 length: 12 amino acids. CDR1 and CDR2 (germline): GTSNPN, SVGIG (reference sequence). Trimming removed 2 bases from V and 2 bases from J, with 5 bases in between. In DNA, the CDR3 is TGTGCCTGGAGTCCCTTCACAGATACGCAGTATTTT. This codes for CAWSPFTDTQYF.

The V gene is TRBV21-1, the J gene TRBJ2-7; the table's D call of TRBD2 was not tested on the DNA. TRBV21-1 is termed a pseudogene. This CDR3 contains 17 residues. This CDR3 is CASSKDWDGLAEDEQYV. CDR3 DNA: TGTGCCAGCAGCAAAGACTGGGACGGACTAGCCGAGGACGAGCAGTACGTC.

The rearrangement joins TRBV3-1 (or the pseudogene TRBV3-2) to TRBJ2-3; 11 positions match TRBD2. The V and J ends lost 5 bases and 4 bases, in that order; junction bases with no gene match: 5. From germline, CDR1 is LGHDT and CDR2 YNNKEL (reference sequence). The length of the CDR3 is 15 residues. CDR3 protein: CASSLAGGPADTQYF. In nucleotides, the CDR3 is TGTGCCAGCAGCTTAGCGGGAGGGCCCGCAGATACGCAGTATTTT.

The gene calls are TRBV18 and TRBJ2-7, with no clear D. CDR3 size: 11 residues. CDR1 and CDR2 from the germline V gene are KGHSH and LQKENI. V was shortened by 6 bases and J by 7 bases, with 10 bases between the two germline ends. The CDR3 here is CASSAYGEQYV. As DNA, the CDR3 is TGTGCCAGCTCCGCCTACGGGGAGCAGTACGTC.

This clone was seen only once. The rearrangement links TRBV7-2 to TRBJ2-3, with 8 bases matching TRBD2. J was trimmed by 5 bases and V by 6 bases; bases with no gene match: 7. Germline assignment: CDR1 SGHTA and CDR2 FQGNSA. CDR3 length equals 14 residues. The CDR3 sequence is CASRAGGFIDTQYF. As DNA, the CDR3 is TGTGCCAGCAGGGCGGGAGGATTTATAGATACGCAGTATTTT.

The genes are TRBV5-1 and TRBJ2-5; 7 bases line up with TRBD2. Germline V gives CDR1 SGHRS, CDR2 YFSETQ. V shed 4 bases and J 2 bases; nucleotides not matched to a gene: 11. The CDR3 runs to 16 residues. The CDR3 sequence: CASSEGNLAAQETQYF. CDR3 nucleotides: TGCGCCAGCAGCGAGGGTAACCTAGCGGCGCAAGAGACCCAGTACTTC.

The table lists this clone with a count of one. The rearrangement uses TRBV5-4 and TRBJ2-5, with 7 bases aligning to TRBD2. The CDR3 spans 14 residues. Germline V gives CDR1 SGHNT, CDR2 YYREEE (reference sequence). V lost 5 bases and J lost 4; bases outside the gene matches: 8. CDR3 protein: CASRRAGERETQYF. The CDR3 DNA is TGTGCCAGCAGGAGGGCGGGGGAACGAGAGACCCAGTACTTC.

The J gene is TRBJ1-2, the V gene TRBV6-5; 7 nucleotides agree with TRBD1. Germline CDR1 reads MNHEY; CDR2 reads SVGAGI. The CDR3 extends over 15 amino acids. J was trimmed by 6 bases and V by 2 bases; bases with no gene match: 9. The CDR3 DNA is TGTGCCAGCAGTTACCTAGGACAGGCGCTAGATGGCTACACCTTC. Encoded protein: CASSYLGQALDGYTF.

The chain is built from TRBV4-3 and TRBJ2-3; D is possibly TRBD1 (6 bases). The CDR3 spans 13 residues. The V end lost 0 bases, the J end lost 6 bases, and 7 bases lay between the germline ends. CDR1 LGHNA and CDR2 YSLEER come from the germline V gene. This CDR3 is CASSQDRGDTQYF. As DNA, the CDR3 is TGCGCCAGCAGCCAAGATAGGGGGGATACGCAGTATTTT.

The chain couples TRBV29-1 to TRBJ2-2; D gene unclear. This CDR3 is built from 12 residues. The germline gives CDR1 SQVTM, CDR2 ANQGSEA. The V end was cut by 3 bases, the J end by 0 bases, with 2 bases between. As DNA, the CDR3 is TGCAGCGTTGACGCGAACACCGGGGAGCTGTTTTTT. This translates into CSVDANTGELFF.

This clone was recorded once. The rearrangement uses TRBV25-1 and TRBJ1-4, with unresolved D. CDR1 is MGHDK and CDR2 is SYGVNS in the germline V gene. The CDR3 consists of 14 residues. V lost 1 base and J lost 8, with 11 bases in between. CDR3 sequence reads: CASSEWGGLEKLFF. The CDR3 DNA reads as TGTGCCAGCAGTGAATGGGGAGGGTTAGAAAAACTGTTTTTT.

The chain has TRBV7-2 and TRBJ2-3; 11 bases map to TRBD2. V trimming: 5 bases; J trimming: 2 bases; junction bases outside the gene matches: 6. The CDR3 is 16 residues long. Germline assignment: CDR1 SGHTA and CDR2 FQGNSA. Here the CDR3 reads CASSLTSGSDTDTQYF. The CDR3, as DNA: TGTGCCAGCAGCCTTACTAGCGGGAGTGACACAGATACGCAGTATTTT.

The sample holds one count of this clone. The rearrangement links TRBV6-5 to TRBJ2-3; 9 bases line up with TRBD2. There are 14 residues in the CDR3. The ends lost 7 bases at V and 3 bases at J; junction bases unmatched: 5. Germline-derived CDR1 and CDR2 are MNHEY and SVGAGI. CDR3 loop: CASKASGITDTQYF. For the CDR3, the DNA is TGTGCCAGCAAGGCTAGCGGGATTACAGATACGCAGTATTTT.

The CDR3 nucleotides read TGTGCCAGCAGCTTAGTGACGGAGTACGAGCAGTACTTC. It is translated as CASSLVTEYEQYF. V is TRBV11-2 and J is TRBJ2-7; D is undetermined. This CDR3 spans 13 amino acids. Germline-derived CDR1 and CDR2 are SGHAT and FQNNGV. Trimming cost V 1 base and J 4 bases, with 8 bases left between them. Filled out from reference TRBV11-2 and TRBJ2-7, the complete variable domain reads EAGVAQSPRYKIIEKRQSVAFWCNPISGHATLYWYQQILGQGPKLLIQFQNNGVVDDSQLPKDRFSAERLKGVDSTLKIQPAKLEDSAVYLCASSLVTEYEQYFGPGTRLTVT.

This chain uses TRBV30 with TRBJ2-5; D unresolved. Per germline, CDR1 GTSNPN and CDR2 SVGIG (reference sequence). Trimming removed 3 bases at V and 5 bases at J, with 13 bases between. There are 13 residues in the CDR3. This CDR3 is CAWSAMRMETQYF. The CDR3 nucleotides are TGTGCCTGGAGCGCGATGCGGATGGAGACCCAGTACTTC.